A selection of T cell receptor beta chains follows, all from one sample in a study of cytomegalovirus exposure and HLA in healthy donors. The table came from immunoSEQ multiplex PCR; TCRdb's copy has only in-frame clones and leaves some out. The sample records over 70,000 clones, 65% being singletons. Sample: PBMCs. The receptors here all came from a woman between 50 and 59 years old in good health and CMV-seropositive. CDR3s include the opening cysteine and the closing phenylalanine or tryptophan. Each record gives: J gene, D gene, CDR3 length, V gene, clone size, CDR3 DNA, CDR3 protein. A D gene is named only where the DNA matches it firmly. Some rows mark clone size as missing; the rest say once, few, many or name a class of expanded clone.

J: TRBJ1-1
D: NA
length: 14
V: TRBV4-2
size: NA
DNA: TGTGCCAGCAGCCAAGAGCCCGGGAACACTGAAGCTTTCTTT
CDR3: CASSQEPGNTEAFF

J: TRBJ2-3
D: TRBD1
length: 16
V: TRBV9
size: NA
DNA: TGTGCCAGCAGCGAACTCAGGGGGATGAGCACAGATACGCAGTATTTT
CDR3: CASSELRGMSTDTQYF

J: TRBJ1-1
D: NA
length: 13
V: TRBV19
size: few
DNA: TGTGCCAGTAGTATACGACTGGGCACTGAAGCTTTCTTT
CDR3: CASSIRLGTEAFF

J: TRBJ1-1
D: TRBD1
length: 20
V: TRBV27
size: few
DNA: TGTGCCAGCAGCCCCTTAGGTTTCGGAGGGGGCGTAGGGGTTAACACTGAAGCTTTCTTT
CDR3: CASSPLGFGGGVGVNTEAFF

J: TRBJ2-7
D: NA
length: 13
V: TRBV4-3
size: once
DNA: TGCGCCAGCAGCCAAGATCGATGGGGCCCTAAAACCTTC
CDR3: CASSQDRWGPKTF

J: TRBJ1-1
D: NA
length: 10
V: TRBV19
size: NA
DNA: TGTGCCACAGTCGGGGCTGAAGCTTTCTTT
CDR3: CATVGAEAFF

J: TRBJ1-3
D: TRBD1
length: 17
V: TRBV4-1
size: NA
DNA: TGCGCCAGCAGCCAAGATCTAACGGTAGGGGGCGGAAACACCATATATTTT
CDR3: CASSQDLTVGGGNTIYF

J: TRBJ2-7
D: TRBD1
length: 15
V: TRBV6-5
size: NA
DNA: TGTGCCAGCAGTCGAGGACAGGGGGGATCCTACGAGCAGTACTTC
CDR3: CASSRGQGGSYEQYF

J: TRBJ1-2
D: TRBD1
length: 15
V: TRBV6-5
size: many
DNA: TGTGCCAGCAGTTACTCGGGACAGGGAACGGGCGGCTACACCTTC
CDR3: CASSYSGQGTGGYTF

J: TRBJ2-7
D: NA
length: 14
V: TRBV5-1
size: NA
DNA: TGCGCCAGCAGCTTAGACAGAGCCACCTACGAGCAGTACTTC
CDR3: CASSLDRATYEQYF

J: TRBJ2-7
D: NA
length: 13
V: TRBV21-1
size: NA
DNA: TGTGCCAGCAACCCAAACGGAGCCTACGAGCAGTACTTC
CDR3: CASNPNGAYEQYF

J: TRBJ1-2
D: TRBD1
length: 15
V: TRBV5-6
size: NA
DNA: TGTGCCAGCAGCTCATTCGACAGGGATAACTATGGCTACACCTTC
CDR3: CASSSFDRDNYGYTF

J: TRBJ1-3
D: NA
length: 13
V: TRBV11-1
size: once
DNA: TGTGCCAGCAGCCAGGGAACTGAAAACACCATATATTTT
CDR3: CASSQGTENTIYF

J: TRBJ1-5
D: TRBD1
length: 16
V: TRBV7-2
size: NA
DNA: TGTGCCAGCAGCTCACCCAGGGGGCGAAATACTCAGCCCCAGCATTTT
CDR3: CASSSPRGRNTQPQHF

J: TRBJ2-1
D: TRBD2
length: 12
V: TRBV25-1
size: NA
DNA: TGTGCCAGCAGCCCCCGGGGGGAAGAGCAGTTCTTC
CDR3: CASSPRGEEQFF

J: TRBJ1-2
D: TRBD1
length: 14
V: TRBV27
size: NA
DNA: TGTGCCAGCAGTCTCGACAGGGGAGGTTGGGGCTACACCTTC
CDR3: CASSLDRGGWGYTF

J: TRBJ2-1
D: NA
length: 15
V: TRBV18
size: once
DNA: TGTGCCAGCTCCCGAGTGGGGGGGCCCTCTAATGAGCAGTTCTTC
CDR3: CASSRVGGPSNEQFF

J: TRBJ1-4
D: NA
length: 11
V: TRBV2
size: few
DNA: TGTGCCAGCAATAGCGAAGAAAAACTGTTTTTT
CDR3: CASNSEEKLFF

J: TRBJ1-2
D: NA
length: 12
V: TRBV30
size: NA
DNA: TGTGCCTGGGGTAACACAGGGATGGGCTACACCTTC
CDR3: CAWGNTGMGYTF

J: TRBJ2-3
D: TRBD1
length: 15
V: TRBV6-5
size: NA
DNA: TGTGCCAGTATGTTGACAGGGGATCCAACAGATACGCAGTATTTT
CDR3: CASMLTGDPTDTQYF

J: TRBJ1-1
D: TRBD1
length: 14
V: TRBV27
size: few
DNA: TGTGCCAGCAACGCAGGGGGTATGAACACTGAAGCTTTCTTT
CDR3: CASNAGGMNTEAFF

J: TRBJ2-7
D: TRBD1
length: 14
V: TRBV14
size: NA
DNA: TGTGCCAGCAGCCTTAGGACAGGGGTTCTCGAGCAGTACTTC
CDR3: CASSLRTGVLEQYF

J: TRBJ2-5
D: TRBD1
length: 14
V: TRBV5-6
size: few
DNA: TGTGCCAGCAGCCTCCCAGGGGGCCGGGAGACCCAGTACTTC
CDR3: CASSLPGGRETQYF

J: TRBJ1-1
D: NA
length: 13
V: TRBV7-3
size: NA
DNA: TGTGCCAGCAGCTCCACTCCCGAGGGTGAAGCTTTCTTT
CDR3: CASSSTPEGEAFF

J: TRBJ1-1
D: NA
length: 14
V: TRBV5-4
size: NA
DNA: TGTGCCAGCAGCTTGACAGGGTCGAACACTGAAGCTTTCTTT
CDR3: CASSLTGSNTEAFF

J: TRBJ1-1
D: TRBD1
length: 16
V: TRBV2
size: NA
DNA: TGTGCCAGCAGTGACCCAAGACAGGGAAGGAACACTGAAGCTTTCTTT
CDR3: CASSDPRQGRNTEAFF

J: TRBJ2-5
D: NA
length: 15
V: TRBV11-2
size: NA
DNA: TGTGCCAGCAGCTTTAGGGCTAGCGCCCAAGAGACCCAGTACTTC
CDR3: CASSFRASAQETQYF

J: TRBJ1-2
D: NA
length: 14
V: TRBV28
size: NA
DNA: TGTGCCAGCCGAGTTCAGGGGCGTAGCTATGGCTACACCTTC
CDR3: CASRVQGRSYGYTF

J: TRBJ2-4
D: NA
length: 16
V: TRBV13
size: NA
DNA: TGTGCCAGCAGCTCCGTTGACAGGAGAGCCAAAAACATTCAGTACTTC
CDR3: CASSSVDRRAKNIQYF